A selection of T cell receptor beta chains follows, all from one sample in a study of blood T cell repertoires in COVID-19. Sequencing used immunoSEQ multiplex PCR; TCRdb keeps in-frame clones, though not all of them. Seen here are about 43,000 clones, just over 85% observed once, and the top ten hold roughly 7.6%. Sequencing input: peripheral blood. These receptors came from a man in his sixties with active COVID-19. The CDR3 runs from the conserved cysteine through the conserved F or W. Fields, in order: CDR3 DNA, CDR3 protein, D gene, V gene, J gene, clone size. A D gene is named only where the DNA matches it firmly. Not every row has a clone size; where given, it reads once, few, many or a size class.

DNA: TGTGCCAGCAGCCCAGGGACAGGGGACACAGATACGCAGTATTTT; CDR3: CASSPGTGDTDTQYF; D: TRBD1; V: TRBV3-1/TRBV3-2; J: TRBJ2-3; size: .
DNA: TGTGCCAGCAGCTTGGTTCTAGCGGGAAATGAGCAGTTCTTC; CDR3: CASSLVLAGNEQFF; D: TRBD2; V: TRBV5-6; J: TRBJ2-1; size: .
DNA: TGTGCCAGCTCAGAACAGGGGGCGAACACCGGGGAGCTGTTTTTT; CDR3: CASSEQGANTGELFF; D: TRBD1; V: TRBV18; J: TRBJ2-2; size: .
DNA: TGCGCCAGCAGCCAAGAGGAACCGGGAGGGCCCCACAATGAGCAGTTCTTC; CDR3: CASSQEEPGGPHNEQFF; D: TRBD2; V: TRBV4-1; J: TRBJ2-1; size: .
DNA: TGTGCCAGCAGCTTAGCCGGACAGGGGGTAGGCGAGACCCAGTACTTC; CDR3: CASSLAGQGVGETQYF; D: TRBD1; V: TRBV7-9; J: TRBJ2-5; size: .
DNA: TGCGCCAGCAGCGCCACGGACAGCCTGATAATCTCTGGAAACACCATATATTTT; CDR3: CASSATDSLIISGNTIYF; D: .; V: TRBV4-1; J: TRBJ1-3; size: .
DNA: TGTGCCAGCAGCTTTTTCTTACTAGCGGACTACAATGAGCAGTTCTTC; CDR3: CASSFFLLADYNEQFF; D: TRBD2; V: TRBV5-4; J: TRBJ2-1; size: .
DNA: TGTGCCAGCAGCTTAGGCCATAGAGCGGGGGGCTCCTACAATGAGCAGTTCTTC; CDR3: CASSLGHRAGGSYNEQFF; D: TRBD2; V: TRBV13; J: TRBJ2-1; size: .
DNA: TGTGCCAGCAGCCAACTAGTGTCTGGTAACAATGAGCAGTTCTTC; CDR3: CASSQLVSGNNEQFF; D: .; V: TRBV28; J: TRBJ2-1; size: .
DNA: TGTGCCAGCAGCTTGGGGGCGGCGAACACTGAAGCTTTCTTT; CDR3: CASSLGAANTEAFF; D: .; V: TRBV11-1; J: TRBJ1-1; size: .
DNA: TGTGCCAGCAGTTACAGTAATAGCGTAGACGGGACCTACGAGCAGTACTTC; CDR3: CASSYSNSVDGTYEQYF; D: .; V: TRBV6-8; J: TRBJ2-7; size: .
DNA: TGCGCCAGCAGTGTGGGACAGGGGGCGCAGTATTTT; CDR3: CASSVGQGAQYF; D: TRBD1; V: TRBV10-1; J: TRBJ2-3; size: .
DNA: TGCGCCAGCAGTGAGTCTCCCCGGACAGGAGTCAATGAGCAGTTCTTC; CDR3: CASSESPRTGVNEQFF; D: TRBD1; V: TRBV10-1; J: TRBJ2-1; size: .
DNA: TGTGCCAGCAGCCAAGACGGGGGAGCTAATGAAAAACTGTTTTTT; CDR3: CASSQDGGANEKLFF; D: .; V: TRBV3-1/TRBV3-2; J: TRBJ1-4; size: .
DNA: TGTGCCAGCAGCACGCGTCGACTAGCGGGAGTAGGCAATGAGCAGTTCTTC; CDR3: CASSTRRLAGVGNEQFF; D: TRBD2; V: TRBV7-2; J: TRBJ2-1; size: .
DNA: TGTGCCAGCAGTCGTAACACTGAAGCTTTCTTT; CDR3: CASSRNTEAFF; D: .; V: TRBV12-3/TRBV12-4; J: TRBJ1-1; size: .
DNA: TGTGCCAGCAGCCCAACCCCATGGCAGGAGCAGTTCTTC; CDR3: CASSPTPWQEQFF; D: .; V: TRBV5-5; J: TRBJ2-1; size: .
DNA: TGTGCCAGCAGCTCCGGGAACTCGGTCGCCAATGAGCAGTTCTTC; CDR3: CASSSGNSVANEQFF; D: .; V: TRBV7-2; J: TRBJ2-1; size: .
DNA: TGTGCCAGCAGCTACCAGCCGGGACAGGGGCCCTATGGCTACACCTTC; CDR3: CASSYQPGQGPYGYTF; D: TRBD1; V: TRBV3-1/TRBV3-2; J: TRBJ1-2; size: once
DNA: TGCAGTGCTACAGACAGGTTTACCCTCCACTTT; CDR3: CSATDRFTLHF; D: .; V: TRBV20-1; J: TRBJ1-6; size: .
DNA: TGCGCCAGTAAGGACAGGGTGGGCACTGAAGCTTTCTTT; CDR3: CASKDRVGTEAFF; D: TRBD1; V: TRBV10-2; J: TRBJ1-1; size: .
DNA: TGCGCCAGCAAGACAGGATCCCAAGAGACCCAGTACTTC; CDR3: CASKTGSQETQYF; D: .; V: TRBV5-1; J: TRBJ2-5; size: .
DNA: TGTGCCAGCAGCCCGAGTGGGGCTAGGGAGCAGTACTTC; CDR3: CASSPSGAREQYF; D: .; V: TRBV11-2; J: TRBJ2-7; size: .
DNA: TGTGCCAGCAGCCCGAGATTAACAGGGGAGACCCAGTACTTC; CDR3: CASSPRLTGETQYF; D: .; V: TRBV7-2; J: TRBJ2-5; size: .
DNA: TGTGCCAGCCGACGGGTGGGGCGGAACTTCTATGGCTACACCTTC; CDR3: CASRRVGRNFYGYTF; D: .; V: TRBV6-5; J: TRBJ1-2; size: .
DNA: TGTGCCAGCCACGACAGCTCCTATAATTCACCCCTCCACTTT; CDR3: CASHDSSYNSPLHF; D: .; V: TRBV2; J: TRBJ1-6; size: .
DNA: TGCGCCAGCAGGAGCGGACTAGCCAAAAACATTCAGTACTTC; CDR3: CASRSGLAKNIQYF; D: .; V: TRBV10-1; J: TRBJ2-4; size: .
DNA: TGTGCCAGCAGTGACCCGATGACAAGCAACACCGGGGAGCTGTTTTTT; CDR3: CASSDPMTSNTGELFF; D: .; V: TRBV2; J: TRBJ2-2; size: .
DNA: TGTGCCAGCAGGCCGACAGGGGGCACAGATACGCAGTATTTT; CDR3: CASRPTGGTDTQYF; D: TRBD1; V: TRBV2; J: TRBJ2-3; size: .
DNA: TGTGCCAGCAGCTTAGGGCGACTAGCGGGAGGCGGGGAGCTGTTTTTT; CDR3: CASSLGRLAGGGELFF; D: TRBD2; V: TRBV13; J: TRBJ2-2; size: .
DNA: TGTGCCAGCAGCGGCGGGACTAGCGGGGTCAATGAGCAGTTCTTC; CDR3: CASSGGTSGVNEQFF; D: TRBD2; V: TRBV7-9; J: TRBJ2-1; size: .
DNA: TGTGCCAGCAGTTTCCCGGGATGGGACGAGCAGTACTTC; CDR3: CASSFPGWDEQYF; D: .; V: TRBV12-3/TRBV12-4; J: TRBJ2-7; size: .
DNA: TGTGCCAGCAGCCCCCGAGTCGGGGGAGGGAATTCACCCCTCCACTTT; CDR3: CASSPRVGGGNSPLHF; D: .; V: TRBV7-8; J: TRBJ1-6; size: .
DNA: TGTGCCAGCAGTTACCAGCGAACGGTCGATCAGTTCTTC; CDR3: CASSYQRTVDQFF; D: .; V: TRBV6-6; J: TRBJ2-1; size: .
DNA: TGCGCCAGCAGCCAAGACTGGACTAGCAGGACAGATACGCAGTATTTT; CDR3: CASSQDWTSRTDTQYF; D: TRBD2; V: TRBV4-3; J: TRBJ2-3; size: .
DNA: TGTGCCAGCAATCTAGCGGGAACAGATACGCAGTATTTT; CDR3: CASNLAGTDTQYF; D: TRBD2; V: TRBV14; J: TRBJ2-3; size: .
DNA: TGTGCCAGCAGCCTACAGGGTAATCAGCCCCAGCATTTT; CDR3: CASSLQGNQPQHF; D: .; V: TRBV12-3/TRBV12-4; J: TRBJ1-5; size: once
DNA: TGTGCCAGCAGCCGGACAGGGGCTTTGGATTCACCCCTCCACTTT; CDR3: CASSRTGALDSPLHF; D: TRBD1; V: TRBV2; J: TRBJ1-6; size: few
DNA: TGTGCCAGTACCATGGGACTAGCGGGAGCGCCAGATACGCAGTATTTT; CDR3: CASTMGLAGAPDTQYF; D: TRBD2; V: TRBV19; J: TRBJ2-3; size: .
DNA: TGTGCCAGCAGCTTACGGACAGGGGCAGATACGCAGTATTTT; CDR3: CASSLRTGADTQYF; D: TRBD1; V: TRBV9; J: TRBJ2-3; size: .
DNA: TGTGCCAGCAGCTTGGGACAGGGAGGAAACATTCAGTACTTC; CDR3: CASSLGQGGNIQYF; D: .; V: TRBV5-6; J: TRBJ2-4; size: .
DNA: TGTGCCAGTATGCGGGGGCCACGGGCGGGGGAGCTGTTTTTT; CDR3: CASMRGPRAGELFF; D: .; V: TRBV19; J: TRBJ2-2; size: .
DNA: TGTGCCAGCAGCCCTGGCGGCCAGCCCCAGCATTTT; CDR3: CASSPGGQPQHF; D: .; V: TRBV3-1/TRBV3-2; J: TRBJ1-5; size: .
DNA: TGTGCCAGCAGCTTGGACATGGTGGCTTTCTTT; CDR3: CASSLDMVAFF; D: .; V: TRBV5-4; J: TRBJ1-1; size: .
DNA: TGTGCCAGCAGCCCGCCACAGGGAAACACCATATATTTT; CDR3: CASSPPQGNTIYF; D: .; V: TRBV5-4; J: TRBJ1-3; size: .
DNA: TGTGCTAGTGGCGCCTCGTCCGGTGTCTCCTACGAGCAGTACTTC; CDR3: CASGASSGVSYEQYF; D: .; V: TRBV12-5; J: TRBJ2-7; size: .
DNA: TGTGCCAGCAGCTATCCACCGGGACTAGGAGAAGATACGCAGTATTTT; CDR3: CASSYPPGLGEDTQYF; D: TRBD2; V: TRBV5-5; J: TRBJ2-3; size: .
DNA: TGCAGCGTTCAGGGACAGGACACTGAAGCTTTCTTT; CDR3: CSVQGQDTEAFF; D: TRBD1; V: TRBV29-1; J: TRBJ1-1; size: .
DNA: TGCGCCAGCAGCTTGGAGGACAGCAGATATGGCTACACCTTC; CDR3: CASSLEDSRYGYTF; D: .; V: TRBV5-1; J: TRBJ1-2; size: once
DNA: TGTGCCAGCAGCTTAGCGGCAGGGGGCGACGGGGCCAACGTCCTGACTTTC; CDR3: CASSLAAGGDGANVLTF; D: TRBD1; V: TRBV13; J: TRBJ2-6; size: .
DNA: TGTGCCAGCGGTCGGACTAGCGGGTGGAAAGGCAATGAGCAGTTCTTC; CDR3: CASGRTSGWKGNEQFF; D: TRBD2; V: TRBV9; J: TRBJ2-1; size: .
DNA: TGTGCCAGCAGTTACGGGCAGGGGGCCTACGAGCAGTACTTC; CDR3: CASSYGQGAYEQYF; D: TRBD1; V: TRBV6-5; J: TRBJ2-7; size: .
DNA: TGTGCCAGCAGCCCCGGGACTAGCGAATACAATGAGCAGTTCTTC; CDR3: CASSPGTSEYNEQFF; D: TRBD2; V: TRBV7-7; J: TRBJ2-1; size: .
DNA: TGTGCCAGCAGCTACCTCCGGGACAACACAGATACGCAGTATTTT; CDR3: CASSYLRDNTDTQYF; D: .; V: TRBV7-9; J: TRBJ2-3; size: .
DNA: TGTGCCAGCAGCCCTATGGACAGGGAAGTATATGGCTACACCTTC; CDR3: CASSPMDREVYGYTF; D: TRBD1; V: TRBV3-1/TRBV3-2; J: TRBJ1-2; size: .
DNA: TGTGCCAGCAGCTTGACAGGGTCAGATACGCAGTATTTT; CDR3: CASSLTGSDTQYF; D: TRBD1; V: TRBV7-3; J: TRBJ2-3; size: .
DNA: TGTGCCAGCAGTTTACAGGGAGAGACCCAGTACTTC; CDR3: CASSLQGETQYF; D: .; V: TRBV7-3; J: TRBJ2-5; size: few
DNA: TGTGCCAGTAGTTCCAGACAGGGGGCGATCTATGGCTACACCTTC; CDR3: CASSSRQGAIYGYTF; D: TRBD1; V: TRBV19; J: TRBJ1-2; size: .